The 31 T cell receptor beta chains presented below share a single source sample, sequenced in a study of early T cells in non-severe SARS-CoV-2 infection (dated by TCRdb to the early 2020s). Library prep was done by 5' RACE. For sequencing, a NextSeq 500 was employed. The public sequencing data were trimmed at Q25 with fastp and processed into clonotypes with MiXCR by TCRdb, which kept only in-frame beta chains. When rows share a CDR3 protein, they turn into one entry using the most common DNA and genes. The sample profile shows 75,000 to 80,000 distinct CDR3 sequences; over 9% of them were found once. The ten largest make up about 4.6% of the sample. The sequenced material came from whole blood. Receptors originate from an adult who was a healthcare worker with PCR-confirmed SARS-CoV-2 infection or an uninfected control (not recorded which).

This clonotype was observed a few times. This chain links TRBV5-1 with TRBJ1-1, with 8 nucleotides matching TRBD1. Losses at the gene ends were 3 bases for V and 2 bases for J; bases not matched to a gene: 6. The CDR3 covers 15 residues. Germline V lookup: CDR1 SGHRS, CDR2 YFSETQ. In DNA, the CDR3 is TGCGCCAGCAGCTCAGGGGGCTCTAAAAACACTGAAGCTTTCTTT. This sequence encodes CASSSGGSKNTEAFF.

This clonotype was counted many times. The gene calls are TRBV7-3 and TRBJ1-6; D possibly corresponds to TRBD1 (6 bases). CDR1 SGHTA and CDR2 FQGTGA come from the germline V gene. V lost 6 bases and J lost 6, with 9 bases in between. CDR3 length: 13 amino acids. The DNA for the CDR3 is TGTGCCAGCAGACGGACAGTTAATTCACCCCTCCACTTT. Translating it yields CASRRTVNSPLHF. Full variable domain (outside the CDR3, taken from reference TRBV7-3 and TRBJ1-6): GAGVSQTPSNKVTEKGKYVELRCDPISGHTALYWYRQSLGQGPEFLIYFQGTGAADDSGLPNDRFFAVRPEGSVSTLKIQRTERGDSAVYLCASRRTVNSPLHFGNGTRLTVT.

This clonotype has a count of ten or more. The CDR3: CASSLAGDNEQFF. DNA for the CDR3: TGTGCCAGCAGCTTAGCCGGAGACAATGAGCAGTTCTTC. This sequence joins TRBV7-9 and TRBJ2-1; D gene unclear. This CDR3 has 13 amino acids. The V end lost 0 bases, the J end lost 5 bases, and 5 bases lay between the germline ends. Germline V gene lookup returns CDR1 SEHNR and CDR2 FQNEAQ (reference sequence). The whole variable domain, filled in from reference TRBV7-9 and TRBJ2-1, reads DTGVSQNPRHKITKRGQNVTFRCDPISEHNRLYWYRQTLGQGPEFLTYFQNEAQLEKSRLLSDRFSAERPKGSFSTLEIQRTEQGDSAMYLCASSLAGDNEQFFGPGTRLTVL.

This clonotype was observed many times. V usage is TRBV19 and J usage is TRBJ2-3, with D perhaps TRBD1 or TRBD2 (5 bases each). The CDR3 contains 18 residues. Germline assignment: CDR1 LNHDA and CDR2 SQIVND (reference sequence). V lost 11 bases and J 5 bases, leaving 32 bases between the germline ends. The CDR3 coding sequence is TGTGCCCCACAGACTCGGCGGGTCGACCGGGGACGCAGAGATACGCAGTATTTT. As protein: CAPQTRRVDRGRRDTQYF.

A single count supports this clonotype. The chain recombines TRBV20-1 with TRBJ2-7, with D maybe TRBD2 (7 bases). V gave up 1 base and J gave up 3 bases, with 10 bases separating them. Germline V gene lookup returns CDR1 DFQATT and CDR2 SNEGSKA (reference sequence). The CDR3 has 13 residues. The CDR3 DNA is TGCAGTGCTAGAGTAGGGGGGGGCTACGAGCAGTACTTC. Translated: CSARVGGGYEQYF.

The chain couples TRBV5-1 to TRBJ2-3; no clear D gene. Trimming stripped 4 bases from V and 4 bases from J, with 10 bases between. Germline V gives CDR1 SGHRS, CDR2 YFSETQ. CDR3 length: 13 residues. The CDR3 region is CASSHVPADTQYF. The CDR3 region has the DNA TGCGCCAGCAGCCACGTCCCCGCAGATACGCAGTATTTT.

Concerning this clonotype itself: One junction end disagrees with the germline gene, perhaps due to a read error. The V call is TRBV7-3, the J call TRBJ2-2; D is possibly TRBD2 (7 bases). Germline assignment: CDR1 SGHTA and CDR2 FQGTGA. The CDR3 contains 17 residues. The CDR3: CASSLSPGGLDTGELIF. As DNA, the CDR3 is TGTGCCAGCAGCTTAAGTCCGGGGGGCTTGGACACCGGGGAGCTGATTTTT. The variable domain in full, completed from reference TRBV7-3 and TRBJ2-2, reads GAGVSQTPSNKVTEKGKYVELRCDPISGHTALYWYRQSLGQGPEFLIYFQGTGAADDSGLPNDRFFAVRPEGSVSTLKIQRTERGDSAVYLCASSLSPGGLDTGELIFGEGSRLTVL.

This chain uses TRBV5-1 with TRBJ2-2, with D tentatively TRBD1 (5 bases). The CDR3 has 14 amino acids. The ends were cut back, 6 bases at V and 0 bases at J, with 9 bases in the middle. Per germline, CDR1 SGHRS and CDR2 YFSETQ. The CDR3 DNA reads as TGCGCCAGCAAAACAGGAGCGAACACCGGGGAGCTGTTTTTT. Translation: CASKTGANTGELFF.

This clonotype was recorded many times. The chain is built from TRBV7-3 and TRBJ2-1; TRBD2 matches at 10 bases. Trimming removed 4 bases from V and 9 bases from J; junction bases left unmatched: 3. The CDR3 loop spans 13 amino acids. Germline CDR1 reads SGHTA; CDR2 reads FQGTGA. In DNA, the CDR3 is TGTGCCAGCAGCTGGCGACTAGCGGGTGAGCAGTTCTTC. Encoded protein: CASSWRLAGEQFF. Full variable domain (outside the CDR3, taken from reference TRBV7-3 and TRBJ2-1): GAGVSQTPSNKVTEKGKYVELRCDPISGHTALYWYRQSLGQGPEFLIYFQGTGAADDSGLPNDRFFAVRPEGSVSTLKIQRTERGDSAVYLCASSWRLAGEQFFGPGTRLTVL.

This clonotype has a handful of counts. CDR3 coding DNA: TGTGCCAGCAGTCCCGGTCGTTCCTATAATTCACCCCTCCACTTT. It yields the protein CASSPGRSYNSPLHF. The V call is TRBV27, the J call TRBJ1-6; D uncertain. CDR1 and CDR2 (germline): MNHEY, SMNVEV (reference sequence). Trimming pared 5 bases from V and 1 base from J, leaving 9 bases between. CDR3 length equals 15 residues.

Concerning this clonotype itself: It may be a read error: a sequence one base away is much more abundant. The CDR3, as DNA: TGTGCCAGCTCACCACCGGGTACAGGAGTCGTCTACGAGCAGTACTTC. This encodes CASSPPGTGVVYEQYF. This chain uses TRBV18 with TRBJ2-7; the D gene is possibly TRBD1 (5 bases). CDR1 and CDR2 from the germline V gene are KGHSH and LQKENI. This CDR3 has 16 amino acids. Trimming took 0 bases from V and 3 from J, leaving 15 bases between them.

This clonotype was seen more than once but under ten times. The chain has TRBV3-1 and TRBJ2-7; D ambiguous. There are 13 residues in the CDR3. Trimming shortened V by 6 bases and J by 5 bases, and 14 bases separated the two germline ends. Germline CDR1 and CDR2: LGHDT and YNNKEL (reference sequence). The CDR3 nucleotides are TGTGCCAGCAGTCAGGTCTTACAGAACGAGCAGTACTTC. It translates to CASSQVLQNEQYF.

This clonotype was picked up many times. The gene calls are TRBV6-6 and TRBJ1-5; D unresolved. The CDR3 runs 12 residues. Germline V gene data show CDR1 as MNHNY and CDR2 as SVGAGI (reference sequence). Trimming removed 7 bases from V and 7 bases from J, with 11 bases in between. CDR3 amino acids: CASNQGKQPQHF. The CDR3, as DNA: TGTGCCAGCAATCAAGGGAAGCAGCCCCAGCATTTT.

This clonotype was observed many times. The rearrangement links TRBV14 to TRBJ1-4; D is unresolved. The germline V gene encodes CDR1 SGHDN and CDR2 FVKESK. V was cut by 1 base and J by 8 bases, with 14 bases left in between. The CDR3 has 15 residues. The CDR3 DNA sequence: TGTGCCAGCAGCCAAGCGATAGGATCCGGAGAAAAACTGTTTTTT. It encodes CASSQAIGSGEKLFF.

The V gene is TRBV2, the J gene TRBJ2-2, with 7 bases that match TRBD1. Per germline, CDR1 SNHLY and CDR2 FYNNEI. V gave up 6 bases and J gave up 0 bases; unmatched junction bases: 4. This CDR3 is 15 amino acids long. The CDR3: CASRAGGTNTGELFF. The CDR3 nucleotides are TGTGCCAGCAGGGCAGGGGGAACGAACACCGGGGAGCTGTTTTTT.

This clonotype was observed at least ten times. The chain couples TRBV7-2 to TRBJ2-3; 7 nucleotides align to TRBD2. V shed 5 bases, J shed 1 base, and the junction held 6 bases outside the gene matches. There are 15 residues in the CDR3. Germline V gives CDR1 SGHTA, CDR2 FQGNSA. The DNA for the CDR3 is TGTGCCAGCAGCCCACTAGCGTTCCGCACAGATACGCAGTATTTT. This codes for CASSPLAFRTDTQYF.

The gene calls are TRBV12-3 or TRBV12-4 and TRBJ1-5; 11 bases are shared with TRBD1. The junction had 3 bases not matched to a gene; V was cut back by 3 bases and J by 5 bases. The CDR3 runs to 15 residues. The CDR3 nucleotides are TGTGCCAGCAGTTTGCGGACAGGGGGCGATCAGCCCCAGCATTTT. The encoded protein is CASSLRTGGDQPQHF.

This clonotype was seen many times. This chain uses TRBV10-3 with TRBJ2-7; TRBD1 aligns across 8 bases. The CDR3 is made up of 14 amino acids. V was clipped by 6 bases and J by 0 bases; unmatched bases: 4. CDR1 and CDR2 from the germline V gene are ENHRY and SYGVKD. CDR3 loop: CAISGGQGSYEQYF. CDR3 bases: TGTGCCATCAGCGGAGGACAGGGCTCCTACGAGCAGTACTTC.

This clonotype was counted at least ten times. The V gene is TRBV20-1, the J gene TRBJ1-5, with TRBD1 matching over 7 bases. The CDR3 is 13 residues long. Germline values: CDR1 DFQATT, CDR2 SNEGSKA (reference sequence). J gave up 3 bases and V 6 bases, and 5 bases lay outside the gene matches. The CDR3 bases are TGCAGTGCATTCACAGGGGCCAATCAGCCCCAGCATTTT. Protein sequence: CSAFTGANQPQHF.

This clonotype was recorded at least ten times. The chain links TRBV7-9 to TRBJ2-5; 10 bases align to TRBD2. The J segment lost 7 bases and the V segment lost 1 base, leaving 6 bases of the junction unmatched. Germline CDR1 SEHNR, CDR2 FQNEAQ (reference sequence). The CDR3 runs 15 residues. The CDR3 protein is CASSLEQSGRGTQYF. The CDR3 region has the DNA TGTGCCAGCAGCTTAGAGCAGAGCGGGAGGGGGACCCAGTACTTC.

This clonotype appeared many times. This chain uses TRBV12-3 or TRBV12-4 with TRBJ2-1; D uncertain. The V gene lost 7 bases and the J gene lost 15 bases, with 22 bases spanning the gap. This CDR3 comprises 13 residues. This CDR3 reads CASTPGRVVGPFF. The CDR3 nucleotides are TGTGCCAGCACCCCCGGAAGGGTTGTGGGTCCGTTCTTC.

Only a few counts were recorded for this clonotype. The genes are TRBV28 and TRBJ2-2; 8 bases are shared with TRBD1. This CDR3 is 16 amino acids long. V gave up 5 bases and J gave up 3 bases; unmatched junction bases: 8. Looked up from germline, CDR1 is MDHEN and CDR2 is SYDVKM. The CDR3 loop reads CASSTTGGKDTGELFF. The CDR3 bases are TGTGCCAGCAGTACCACAGGGGGGAAGGACACCGGGGAGCTGTTTTTT.

About this clonotype: No DNA is shown, since the ends of the CDR3 on it are uncertain; the CDR3 is the one TCRdb lists. V and J are TRBV21-1 and TRBJ1-1. TRBV21-1 counts as a pseudogene. The CDR3 spans 10 amino acids, including both terminal residues. CDR3 sequence reads: CASFGLGAFF.

The chain has TRBV18 and TRBJ2-2; 8 bases align to TRBD1. Trimming cost V 6 bases and J 6 bases; bases outside gene matches: 12. Germline loops: CDR1 KGHSH, CDR2 LQKENI. CDR3 size: 16 residues. Here the CDR3 reads CASSPGQGWDSGELFF. In DNA, the CDR3 is TGTGCCAGCTCTCCAGGACAGGGCTGGGACTCCGGGGAGCTGTTTTTT.

The chain combines TRBV9 with TRBJ2-2, with D perhaps TRBD2 (5 bases). Trimming took off 7 bases at V and 2 bases at J, with 12 bases between the two ends. Germline CDR1 is SGDLS and CDR2 is YYNGEE. There are 14 residues in the CDR3. The CDR3 nucleotides are TGTGCCAGCCGTGGCGGAGGTAACACCGGGGAGCTGTTTTTT. Its protein is CASRGGGNTGELFF.

This clonotype was seen ten or more times. The chain employs TRBV4-1 and TRBJ2-5; D is uncertain. Germline lookup yields CDR1 MGHRA and CDR2 YSYEKL. The V and J ends lost 4 bases and 5 bases respectively, with 11 bases between them. The CDR3 length is 13 residues. The CDR3 region is CASSPGVTETQYF. CDR3 bases: TGCGCCAGCAGCCCTGGGGTGACGGAGACCCAGTACTTC.

This clonotype was counted ten times or more. V usage is TRBV6-6 and J usage is TRBJ2-5; possibly TRBD1 for D (5 bases). Looked up from germline, CDR1 is MNHNY and CDR2 is SVGAGI (reference sequence). V shed 3 bases and J shed 3 bases, with 11 bases lying between them. The CDR3 is 14 residues long. This chain's CDR3 is CASSYPGREETQYF. As DNA, the CDR3 is TGTGCCAGCAGTTATCCCGGCAGGGAAGAGACCCAGTACTTC.

The J gene is TRBJ2-1, the V gene TRBV7-2; 11 bases are a match to TRBD2. Germline-derived CDR1 and CDR2 are SGHTA and FQGNSA. Trimming at V came to 5 bases and at J to 3 bases, leaving 3 bases not matched to a gene. The CDR3 is 15 amino acids. CDR3 sequence: CASSRLAGSYNEQFF. In DNA form, the CDR3 reads TGTGCCAGCAGCCGACTAGCGGGGAGCTACAATGAGCAGTTCTTC.

The chain carries TRBV12-3 or TRBV12-4 and TRBJ2-2, with 8 bases fitting TRBD2. The CDR3 loop spans 15 amino acids. The V and J ends lost 6 bases and 1 base, in that order; junction bases with no gene match: 4. CDR3 sequence reads: CASSPGLGNTGELFF. In DNA form, the CDR3 reads TGTGCCAGCAGCCCGGGACTAGGGAACACCGGGGAGCTGTTTTTT.

This clonotype was recorded at least ten times. The chain combines TRBV30 with TRBJ2-1; D gene uncertain. The CDR3 is 15 residues long. In germline, CDR1 is GTSNPN, CDR2 SVGIG (reference sequence). The germline V and J ends were trimmed by 3 bases and 13 bases, with 25 bases remaining between them. This CDR3 is CAWRPTVPTLPHQFF. The CDR3 coding sequence is TGTGCCTGGAGGCCTACCGTACCCACCCTTCCCCACCAGTTCTTC.

This clonotype has a count of ten or more. This sequence joins TRBV3-1 and TRBJ2-7; D might be TRBD2 (5 bases). The ends were cut back, 4 bases at V and 3 bases at J, with 13 bases in the middle. The germline CDR1 and CDR2 sequences are LGHDT and YNNKEL (reference sequence). The length of the CDR3 is 14 residues. CDR3 bases: TGTGCCAGCAGCCCGGGAACCCTTAGCTACGAGCAGTACTTC. It is translated as CASSPGTLSYEQYF.